Below, 18 T cell receptor beta chains from the same sample are listed, as sequenced in a study of blood T cells in healthy people across ages. The authors ran a second PCR of about 7 to 12 cycles using a sample-barcoded 5' primer and a J-beta primer mix. TCRdb independently ran MiXCR on the 5' RACE reads; one entry per CDR3 protein. This table has more than 500,000 distinct CDR3 sequences, about 25% appearing once. Sequencing used blood. These TCRs come from a woman aged 70-85 years in good health.

The rearrangement joins TRBV19 to TRBJ1-2; no clear D gene. The V end lost 11 bases, the J end lost 2 bases, and 12 bases lay between the germline ends. The germline V gene encodes CDR1 LNHDA and CDR2 SQIVND (reference sequence). This CDR3 contains 12 residues. The CDR3, as DNA: TGTGCCGGCCACGGTGGGAACTATGGCTACACCTTC. This codes for CAGHGGNYGYTF.

This clonotype was observed a handful of times. V usage is TRBV20-1 and J usage is TRBJ2-5, with no clear D. CDR1 is DFQATT and CDR2 is SNEGSKA in the germline V gene (reference sequence). The CDR3 totals 17 residues. V was trimmed by 3 bases and J by 1 base, leaving 21 bases between them. CDR3 sequence: CSASYLGSPSIQETQYF. For the CDR3, the DNA is TGCAGTGCTAGTTATCTGGGATCGCCATCTATCCAAGAGACCCAGTACTTC.

The V call is TRBV6-5, the J call TRBJ2-2; D gene unclear. CDR1 is MNHEY and CDR2 is SVGAGI in the germline V gene. Trimming shortened V by 1 base and J by 8 bases, and 11 bases separated the two germline ends. The CDR3 has 14 residues. CDR3 sequence reads: CASSYFPAAGELFF. The CDR3 DNA sequence: TGTGCCAGCAGTTACTTCCCGGCGGCGGGGGAGCTGTTTTTT.

A single count supports this clonotype. V usage is TRBV7-7 and J usage is TRBJ2-5; D is possibly TRBD1 or TRBD2 (7 bases each). The germline V and J ends were trimmed by 5 bases and 1 base, with 14 bases remaining between them. The CDR3 extends over 15 amino acids. Germline CDR1 SSHAT, CDR2 FNYEAQ (reference sequence). CDR3 sequence reads: CASSEGRGGQETQYF. DNA for the CDR3: TGTGCCAGCAGCGAAGGCAGGGGGGGCCAAGAGACCCAGTACTTC.

This clonotype was picked up a small number of times. Written as DNA, the CDR3 is TGCGCCAGCAGCCCTGGGGGGACAGAAGAGACCCAGTACTTC. This codes for CASSPGGTEETQYF. V usage is TRBV5-1 and J usage is TRBJ2-5; D is possibly TRBD1 (7 bases). The CDR3 loop spans 14 amino acids. V shed 4 bases and J shed 3 bases, with 13 bases lying between them. CDR1 is SGHRS and CDR2 is YFSETQ in the germline V gene. Together with reference TRBV5-1 and TRBJ2-5, the CDR3 gives the full variable domain: KAGVTQTPRYLIKTRGQQVTLSCSPISGHRSVSWYQQTPGQGLQFLFEYFSETQRNKGNFPGRFSGRQFSNSRSEMNVSTLELGDSALYLCASSPGGTEETQYFGPGTRLLVL.

In its sample, this clonotype was seen a few times. The rearrangement joins TRBV5-6 to TRBJ2-5, with unresolved D. This CDR3 is 14 amino acids long. CDR1 SGHDT and CDR2 YYEEEE come from the germline V gene. The V gene lost 1 base and the J gene lost 9 bases, with 16 bases spanning the gap. The DNA for the CDR3 is TGTGCCAGCAGCTTGACCGGGCCTGGGATGGCCCAGTACTTC. Protein product: CASSLTGPGMAQYF.

This clonotype has more than one count but fewer than ten. The rearrangement uses TRBV7-3 and TRBJ2-5; 9 positions agree with TRBD2. The DNA end is more similar to TRBJ2-7, so the J call may be wrong. From germline, CDR1 is SGHTA and CDR2 FQGTGA. The CDR3 is 17 amino acids. CDR3 sequence: CASSYTTASGASYEQYF. CDR3 nucleotides: TGTGCCAGCAGCTATACTACCGCTAGCGGGGCAAGCTACGAGCAGTACTTC.

This clonotype showed up many times. V usage is TRBV4-3 and J usage is TRBJ2-5, with D perhaps assigned TRBD1 or TRBD2 (5 bases each). This CDR3 has 15 residues. Trimming took 4 bases from V and 1 from J, leaving 13 bases between them. Looked up from germline, CDR1 is LGHNA and CDR2 is YSLEER. The CDR3 bases are TGCGCCAGCAGCCCGTCCCGGGACGGCCAAGAGACCCAGTACTTC. This codes for CASSPSRDGQETQYF.

This clonotype was recorded a few times. Sequence at one end of the junction differs from germline and may be a read error. The chain recombines TRBV6-1 with TRBJ2-4, with D perhaps being TRBD1 or TRBD2 (5 bases each). In germline, CDR1 is MNHNS, CDR2 SASEGT. CDR3 length: 17 residues. CDR3 in DNA: TGTGCCAGCAGTACCCGGTGGGCGGGTTCCAGGGAGAACATTCAGTGCTTC. This translates into CASSTRWAGSRENIQCF.

With regard to this clonotype: One end of the junction varies from germline; a read error may be responsible. This chain joins TRBV5-1 and TRBJ2-2; 11 nucleotides line up with TRBD1. Germline CDR1 is SGHRS and CDR2 is YFSETQ. CDR3 length: 17 amino acids. CDR3 DNA: TGCGCCAGCAGCAGATACGGGACAGGGGGAAACACCGAGGAGCTGTTTTTT. Its protein product is CASSRYGTGGNTEELFF. Filled out from reference TRBV5-1 and TRBJ2-2, the complete variable domain reads KAGVTQTPRYLIKTRGQQVTLSCSPISGHRSVSWYQQTPGQGLQFLFEYFSETQRNKGNFPGRFSGRQFSNSRSEMNVSTLELGDSALYLCASSRYGTGGNTEELFFGEGSRLTVL.

This clonotype was counted between two and nine times. The chain has TRBV6-4 and TRBJ1-5; D gene uncertain. Per the germline V gene, CDR1 is MRHNA and CDR2 is SNTAGT. The ends were cut back, 3 bases at V and 7 bases at J, with 10 bases in the middle. The CDR3 totals 13 residues. CDR3 coding DNA: TGTGCCAGCAGTGAAAACCAGGCCCAGCCCCAGCATTTT. Amino acid sequence: CASSENQAQPQHF.

V usage is TRBV2 and J usage is TRBJ2-5; 7 bases are a match to TRBD1. The V gene end was trimmed by 3 bases and the J gene end by 5 bases; junction bases not matched to a gene: 12. The germline CDR1 and CDR2 sequences are SNHLY and FYNNEI. The CDR3 totals 16 residues. The CDR3, as DNA: TGTGCCAGCAGTGATTGGGACAGCACTATCTACGAGACCCAGTACTTC. Amino acids: CASSDWDSTIYETQYF.

The rearrangement links TRBV6-1 to TRBJ2-5; the D gene is possibly TRBD1 (6 bases). Trimming pared 6 bases from V and 4 bases from J, leaving 24 bases between. The CDR3 spans 17 residues. CDR1 and CDR2 from the germline V gene are MNHNS and SASEGT. In DNA, the CDR3 is TGTGCCAGCAGCTCCGCGTACGCATCAGGGGAGAGAGAGACCCAGTACTTC. Protein product: CASSSAYASGERETQYF.

This chain connects TRBV29-1 to TRBJ1-2; TRBD1 agrees at 7 bases. Germline assignment: CDR1 SQVTM and CDR2 ANQGSEA. The CDR3 spans 14 residues. V was pared by 1 base and J by 6 bases, with 8 bases of the junction left unmatched. The CDR3 loop is CSVEAGTAPDGYTF. In nucleotides, the CDR3 is TGCAGCGTTGAAGCCGGGACAGCTCCCGATGGCTACACCTTC. The full variable domain, completed using reference TRBV29-1 and TRBJ1-2, is SAVISQKPSRDICQRGTSLTIQCQVDSQVTMMFWYRQQPGQSLTLIATANQGSEATYESGFVIDKFPISRPNLTFSTLTVSNMSPEDSSIYLCSVEAGTAPDGYTFGSGTRLTVV.

The table lists this clonotype with a few counts. The V call is TRBV10-3, the J call TRBJ2-5, with 7 bases identical to TRBD1. The last part of the DNA fits TRBJ2-7 better; the J call may be wrong. Per germline, CDR1 ENHRY and CDR2 SYGVKD. The CDR3 sequence is 11 residues long. In DNA form, the CDR3 reads TGTGCCATCAAGCAGGGGGACGAGCAGTACTTC. Translated, it gives CAIKQGDEQYF.

This clonotype was seen only a few times. CDR3 protein: CASSHLAGGDIQYF. The CDR3 coding sequence is TGTGCCAGCAGCCATCTAGCGGGGGGGGACATTCAGTACTTC. V usage is TRBV7-9 and J usage is TRBJ2-4, with TRBD2 identical over 12 bases. The germline V gene encodes CDR1 SEHNR and CDR2 FQNEAQ (reference sequence). The CDR3 runs to 14 residues. The V gene end was trimmed by 5 bases and the J gene end by 8 bases; junction bases not matched to a gene: 4.

This clonotype was seen a handful of times. This rearrangement joins TRBV29-1 to TRBJ2-5, with D perhaps TRBD1 (5 bases). The length of the CDR3 is 12 residues. Germline CDR1 and CDR2: SQVTM and ANQGSEA. Trimming pared 7 bases from V and 4 bases from J, leaving 13 bases between. The CDR3 region is CSAGHSGETQYF. CDR3 nucleotides: TGCAGCGCCGGACATTCTGGAGAGACCCAGTACTTC.

The chain couples TRBV3-1 to TRBJ1-2; D not certain. Trimming removed 0 bases from V and 1 base from J, with 3 bases in between. Per the germline V gene, CDR1 is LGHDT and CDR2 is YNNKEL (reference sequence). The CDR3 covers 13 residues. CDR3 loop: CASSQEGNYGYTF. CDR3 nucleotides: TGTGCCAGCAGCCAAGAGGGTAACTATGGCTACACCTTC.